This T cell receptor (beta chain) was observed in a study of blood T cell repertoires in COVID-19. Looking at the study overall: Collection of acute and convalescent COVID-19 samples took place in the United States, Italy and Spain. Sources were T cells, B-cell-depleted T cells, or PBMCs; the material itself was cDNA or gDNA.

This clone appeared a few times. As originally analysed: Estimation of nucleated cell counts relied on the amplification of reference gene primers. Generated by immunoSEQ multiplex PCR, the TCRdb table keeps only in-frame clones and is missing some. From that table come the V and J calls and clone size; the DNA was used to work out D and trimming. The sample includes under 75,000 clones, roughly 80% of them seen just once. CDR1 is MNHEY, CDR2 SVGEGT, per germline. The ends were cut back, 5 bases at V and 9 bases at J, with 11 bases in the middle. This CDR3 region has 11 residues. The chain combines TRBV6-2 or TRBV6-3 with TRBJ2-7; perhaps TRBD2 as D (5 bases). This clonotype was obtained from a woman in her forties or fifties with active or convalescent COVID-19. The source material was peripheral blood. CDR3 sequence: CASSPGRGQYF. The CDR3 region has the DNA TGTGCCAGCAGTCCCGGTCGGGGGCAGTACTTC.